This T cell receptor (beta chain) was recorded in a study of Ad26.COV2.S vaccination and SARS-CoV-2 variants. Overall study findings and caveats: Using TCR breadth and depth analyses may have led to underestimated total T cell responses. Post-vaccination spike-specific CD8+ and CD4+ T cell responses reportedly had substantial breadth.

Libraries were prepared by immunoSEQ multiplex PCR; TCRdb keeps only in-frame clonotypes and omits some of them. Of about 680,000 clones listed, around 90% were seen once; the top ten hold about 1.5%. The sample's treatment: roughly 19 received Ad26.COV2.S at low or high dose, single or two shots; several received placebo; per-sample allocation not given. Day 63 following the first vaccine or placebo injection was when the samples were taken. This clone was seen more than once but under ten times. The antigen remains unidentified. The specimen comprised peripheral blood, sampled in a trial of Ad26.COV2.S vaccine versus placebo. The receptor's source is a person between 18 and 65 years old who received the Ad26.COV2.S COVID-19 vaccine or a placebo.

Written as DNA, the CDR3 is TGTGCCAGCAGTCCGACACCCCTGGGCACCGGGGAGCTGTTTTTT. Translation: CASSPTPLGTGELFF. The genes are TRBV6-2 or TRBV6-3 and TRBJ2-2; D ambiguous. This CDR3 has 15 amino acids. V shed 5 bases and J shed 4 bases, with 14 bases lying between them. The germline CDR1 and CDR2 sequences are MNHEY and SVGEGT.